A single sample is the source of the 23 T cell receptor beta chains below, sequenced in a study of blood T cell repertoires in COVID-19. The repertoire was sequenced with immunoSEQ multiplex PCR; TCRdb's copy has only in-frame clones and lacks some. Altogether about 240,000 clones are present, around 79% being singletons, with the ten largest covering about 3%. Sequencing was done on a sample of peripheral blood. The receptors here all came from an elderly woman with acute or convalescent COVID-19.

This rearrangement joins TRBV27 to TRBJ1-3; D remains ambiguous. The length of the CDR3 is 13 residues. The V and J ends lost 6 bases and 0 bases respectively, with 6 bases between them. Per the germline V gene, CDR1 is MNHEY and CDR2 is SMNVEV (reference sequence). The CDR3 nucleotides are TGTGCCAGCAGGCCTAGCTCTGGAAACACCATATATTTT. Translated: CASRPSSGNTIYF.

The chain combines TRBV5-1 with TRBJ2-3, with 7 bases aligning to TRBD2. The length of the CDR3 is 14 residues. CDR1 and CDR2 from the germline V gene are SGHRS and YFSETQ. V was clipped by 2 bases and J by 4 bases; unmatched bases: 4. CDR3 region: CASSLAGMADTQYF. The CDR3 DNA follows: TGCGCCAGCAGCTTAGCGGGAATGGCAGATACGCAGTATTTT.

The gene calls are TRBV4-1 and TRBJ1-4; D perhaps matches TRBD1 (6 bases). Trimming removed 5 bases at V and 2 bases at J, with 12 bases between. Germline V lookup: CDR1 MGHRA, CDR2 YSYEKL. This CDR3 region has 15 residues. As DNA, the CDR3 is TGCGCCAGCAGCAACGCAGGGGTTACTAATGAAAAACTGTTTTTT. Translating it yields CASSNAGVTNEKLFF.

This rearrangement joins TRBV28 to TRBJ1-3, with a tentative D call TRBD1 (6 bases). Trimming shortened V by 5 bases and J by 4 bases, and 9 bases separated the two germline ends. Germline CDR1 reads MDHEN; CDR2 reads SYDVKM. The CDR3 sequence is 13 residues long. Here the CDR3 DNA reads TGTGCCAGCAGTCAGGGACAAGGAAACACCATATATTTT. As protein: CASSQGQGNTIYF.

The V call is TRBV2, the J call TRBJ1-5; TRBD1 aligns across 8 bases. The V gene end was trimmed by 5 bases and the J gene end by 7 bases; junction bases not matched to a gene: 7. The CDR3 extends over 14 amino acids. Germline lookup yields CDR1 SNHLY and CDR2 FYNNEI. CDR3 residues: CASSLGPGGQPQHF. CDR3 sequence (DNA): TGTGCCAGCAGTCTGGGTCCAGGGGGCCAGCCCCAGCATTTT.

The chain uses TRBV19 and TRBJ2-5; TRBD1 matches 7 bases. The CDR3 runs to 15 residues. The germline V gene encodes CDR1 LNHDA and CDR2 SQIVND (reference sequence). Trimming at V came to 3 bases and at J to 5 bases, leaving 9 bases not matched to a gene. The CDR3 protein is CASSINRGSMETQYF. CDR3 DNA sequence: TGTGCCAGTAGTATTAACAGGGGAAGTATGGAGACCCAGTACTTC.

This clone was recorded once. The rearrangement links TRBV20-1 to TRBJ2-7; D is unclear. This CDR3 is 10 amino acids long. Germline CDR1 reads DFQATT; CDR2 reads SNEGSKA (reference sequence). The DNA of the CDR3 is TGCCGCCAGGCGACCTACGAGCAGTACTTC. Its translation: CRQATYEQYF.

J is TRBJ2-5 and V is TRBV4-1, with TRBD1 as a possible D gene (6 bases). The CDR3 is made up of 15 amino acids. CDR1 and CDR2 from the germline V gene are MGHRA and YSYEKL. Trimming left V 0 bases short and J 4 bases short, with 12 bases between. CDR3 sequence reads: CASSQDIRGAETQYF. The CDR3 nucleotides are TGCGCCAGCAGCCAAGATATCAGGGGCGCAGAGACCCAGTACTTC.

The chain is built from TRBV18 and TRBJ1-5; TRBD1 matches at 7 bases. V shed 2 bases and J 9 bases; nucleotides not matched to a gene: 10. Germline CDR1 and CDR2: KGHSH and LQKENI. The CDR3 runs 15 residues. CDR3 coding DNA: TGTGCCAGCTCACCATCAGGACAGGCCCAAGGGCCCCAGCATTTT. Its protein is CASSPSGQAQGPQHF.

J is TRBJ1-1 and V is TRBV7-9; D is possibly TRBD1 (5 bases). V lost 8 bases and J lost 3, with 13 bases in between. The CDR3 covers 13 residues. Germline V gene sequence: CDR1 SEHNR, CDR2 FQNEAQ (reference sequence). The CDR3 sequence: CASGAGRDTEAFF. The CDR3 region has the DNA TGTGCCAGCGGGGCAGGGAGGGACACTGAAGCTTTCTTT.

The chain employs TRBV7-9 and TRBJ2-1; maybe TRBD1 (6 bases). Trimming pared 2 bases from V and 6 bases from J, leaving 14 bases between. The CDR3 contains 15 residues. CDR1 and CDR2 from the germline V gene are SEHNR and FQNEAQ (reference sequence). The CDR3 reads CASSLWGLTRNEQFF. The CDR3 nucleotides read TGTGCCAGCAGCTTATGGGGGCTTACGCGCAATGAGCAGTTCTTC. The full variable domain, completed using reference TRBV7-9 and TRBJ2-1, is DTGVSQNPRHKITKRGQNVTFRCDPISEHNRLYWYRQTLGQGPEFLTYFQNEAQLEKSRLLSDRFSAERPKGSFSTLEIQRTEQGDSAMYLCASSLWGLTRNEQFFGPGTRLTVL.

This rearrangement joins TRBV5-1 to TRBJ2-4; 7 bases align to TRBD2. V dropped 0 bases and J dropped 0; count of bases not matched to a gene: 6. The CDR3 loop spans 17 amino acids. Germline V CDR1 and CDR2: SGHRS, YFSETQ. CDR3 nucleotide sequence: TGCGCCAGCAGCTTGGTGTCGCGGGAGTTAGCCAAAAACATTCAGTACTTC. It encodes CASSLVSRELAKNIQYF.

J is TRBJ2-5 and V is TRBV10-3, with 13 bases identical to TRBD2. Germline values: CDR1 ENHRY, CDR2 SYGVKD. J gave up 4 bases and V 9 bases, and 11 bases lay outside the gene matches. The CDR3 totals 16 residues. In nucleotides, the CDR3 is TGTGCCATTCGGACTAGCGGGGGAGCTGCCTTAGAGACCCAGTACTTC. Translating gives CAIRTSGGAALETQYF.

The chain recombines TRBV2 with TRBJ1-1, with D maybe TRBD1 (6 bases). The CDR3 totals 14 residues. Deletions cut 6 bases from V and 3 bases from J, with 14 bases between. Germline V gene lookup returns CDR1 SNHLY and CDR2 FYNNEI. For the CDR3, the DNA is TGTGCCAGCAGGAACGAACAGGGATACACTGAAGCTTTCTTT. Translation gives CASRNEQGYTEAFF.

This chain connects TRBV6-2 or TRBV6-3 to TRBJ2-1; 8 bases fit TRBD2. The CDR3 covers 16 residues. Germline V lookup: CDR1 MNHEY, CDR2 SVGEGT. V shed 6 bases and J 6 bases; nucleotides not matched to a gene: 13. CDR3 region: CASSPLLAVIINEQFF. CDR3 sequence (DNA): TGTGCCAGCAGCCCCTTACTAGCGGTTATAATCAATGAGCAGTTCTTC.

The chain is built from TRBV9 and TRBJ1-2; D is ambiguous. V was clipped by 0 bases and J by 4 bases, with 7 bases between them. In germline, CDR1 is SGDLS, CDR2 YYNGEE. CDR3 length equals 13 residues. The CDR3 DNA sequence: TGTGCCAGCAGCGTAGACTTCTCCTATGGCTACACCTTC. It translates to CASSVDFSYGYTF.

V and J are TRBV19 and TRBJ2-5, with 9 positions matching TRBD1. With V trimmed by 5 bases and J by 5 bases, 6 bases remained unmatched. CDR3 length: 14 amino acids. The V gene's germline CDR1 is LNHDA and CDR2 SQIVND (reference sequence). In nucleotides, the CDR3 is TGTGCCAGTAGTGGACAGGGGCTCGGGGAGACCCAGTACTTC. Encoded protein: CASSGQGLGETQYF.

V is TRBV18 and J is TRBJ1-4, with D unclear. Germline values: CDR1 KGHSH, CDR2 LQKENI. The CDR3 is 14 residues long. The V and J ends lost 0 bases and 11 bases respectively, with 13 bases between them. The CDR3, as DNA: TGTGCCAGCTCACCACCGAGTGGGGAGAGGAAACTGTTTTTT. This sequence encodes CASSPPSGERKLFF.

The chain couples TRBV2 to TRBJ2-3; weak D call: TRBD1 (6 bases). The CDR3 sequence is 14 residues long. Deletions cut 6 bases from V and 3 bases from J, with 13 bases between. Germline CDR1 reads SNHLY; CDR2 reads FYNNEI. The CDR3 coding sequence is TGTGCCAGCAGGACGACAGGTGTAACAGATACGCAGTATTTT. Protein product: CASRTTGVTDTQYF.

The chain combines TRBV3-1 (or the pseudogene TRBV3-2) with TRBJ2-1, with 7 nucleotides matching TRBD2. CDR1 LGHDT and CDR2 YNNKEL come from the germline V gene (reference sequence). This CDR3 has 13 residues. The V gene end was trimmed by 4 bases and the J gene end by 11 bases; junction bases not matched to a gene: 8. This chain's CDR3 is CASSPTSGTKQFF. CDR3 DNA: TGTGCCAGCAGCCCGACCAGCGGGACCAAGCAGTTCTTC.

The CDR3 loop is CASSLGTGATYEQYF. The CDR3 DNA reads TGTGCCAGCAGCTTGGGGACAGGGGCGACCTACGAGCAGTACTTC. V and J are TRBV5-5 and TRBJ2-7; 9 nucleotides align to TRBD1. Germline CDR1 SGHKS, CDR2 YYEKEE (reference sequence). The CDR3 is 15 amino acids. The J segment lost 2 bases and the V segment lost 0 bases, leaving 3 bases of the junction unmatched.

This clone has just one count. Written as DNA, the CDR3 is TGTGCCAGCATTTGGACAGCGAACACTGAAGCTTTCTTT. It codes for CASIWTANTEAFF. The rearrangement joins TRBV2 to TRBJ1-1; D possibly corresponds to TRBD1 (6 bases). Trimming took 7 bases from V and 1 from J, leaving 10 bases between them. This CDR3 spans 13 amino acids. In germline, CDR1 is SNHLY, CDR2 FYNNEI.

The chain combines TRBV7-9 with TRBJ2-2; D remains ambiguous. CDR3 size: 13 residues. Germline V gene sequence: CDR1 SEHNR, CDR2 FQNEAQ (reference sequence). The V end lost 5 bases, the J end lost 5 bases, and 9 bases lay between the germline ends. DNA for the CDR3: TGTGCCAGCAGCCTTACAGAAACCGGGGAGCTGTTTTTT. This encodes CASSLTETGELFF.